A selection of T cell receptor beta chains follows, all from one sample in a study of glioma-infiltrating T cells. Each CDR3 protein gets one entry after TCRdb re-called the multiplex PCR reads with MiXCR. The repertoire holds about 380,000 distinct CDR3 sequences, with about two fifths as singletons. The sequenced sample was glioma tissue, nonneoplastic brain tissue, or PBMCs (not recorded which). These receptors were obtained from a human donor with low-grade glioma or glioblastoma, undergoing nonglioma brain surgery, or in good health (not recorded which). The CDR3 runs from the conserved cysteine through the conserved F or W. D genes are given only for firm matches. A clone size is listed for some rows: how often the clone was seen (once, few, many), or a class if it is expanded.

d_gene: TRBD1; v_gene: TRBV6-2/TRBV6-3; j_gene: TRBJ2-3; abundance: NA; CDR3nt: TGTGCCAGCAGAGCCTACTCCGGGACAGGGGTCAGGGATACGCAGTGTTTT; CDR3aa: CASRAYSGTGVRDTQCF
d_gene: TRBD2; v_gene: TRBV28; j_gene: TRBJ2-1; abundance: many; CDR3nt: TGTGCCAGCAACCCACGTAGGGGAGGGAATGAGCAGTTCTTC; CDR3aa: CASNPRRGGNEQFF
d_gene: TRBD1; v_gene: TRBV10-3; j_gene: TRBJ2-3; abundance: many; CDR3nt: TGTGCCATCAGTCGGGACAGGAGCACAGATACGCAGTATTTT; CDR3aa: CAISRDRSTDTQYF
d_gene: NA; v_gene: TRBV25-1; j_gene: TRBJ2-7; abundance: NA; CDR3nt: TGTGCCAGCAGGGGGGGGCAGAACTTC; CDR3aa: CASRGGQNF
d_gene: TRBD1; v_gene: TRBV27; j_gene: TRBJ2-1; abundance: NA; CDR3nt: TGTGCCAGCAGTCTAAAACCTCCGGGACAGGGAACCATGAGCTCCTACAATGAGCAGTTCTTC; CDR3aa: CASSLKPPGQGTMSSYNEQFF
d_gene: TRBD1; v_gene: TRBV29-1; j_gene: TRBJ2-1; abundance: NA; CDR3nt: TGCAGCGTTGACGCCCAGGGGGCGGTCAATGAGCAGTTCTTC; CDR3aa: CSVDAQGAVNEQFF
d_gene: NA; v_gene: TRBV28; j_gene: TRBJ1-1; abundance: many; CDR3nt: TGTGCCAGCAGTTCGGGGTATGTCACTGAAGCTTTCTTT; CDR3aa: CASSSGYVTEAFF
d_gene: TRBD2; v_gene: TRBV7-2; j_gene: TRBJ2-5; abundance: NA; CDR3nt: TGTGCCAGCAGCTTATTTGCCAGCGGGAGTGTTGAGACCCAGTACTTC; CDR3aa: CASSLFASGSVETQYF
d_gene: NA; v_gene: TRBV6-2/TRBV6-3; j_gene: TRBJ2-3; abundance: many; CDR3nt: TGTGCCAGCAGTTATAGGGGCCTATTCACAGATACGCAGTATTTT; CDR3aa: CASSYRGLFTDTQYF
d_gene: NA; v_gene: TRBV2; j_gene: TRBJ2-4; abundance: NA; CDR3nt: TGTGCCAGCAGTGAACTTCAAGGCATTCAGTACTTC; CDR3aa: CASSELQGIQYF
d_gene: NA; v_gene: TRBV20-1; j_gene: TRBJ2-4; abundance: few; CDR3nt: TGCAGTGCTAGAGATATCCCAGGGGTCGGAGACATTCAGTACTTC; CDR3aa: CSARDIPGVGDIQYF
d_gene: NA; v_gene: TRBV19; j_gene: TRBJ1-6; abundance: many; CDR3nt: TGTGCCAGTAGTACGCAGAATTCACCCCTCCACTTT; CDR3aa: CASSTQNSPLHF
d_gene: NA; v_gene: TRBV19; j_gene: TRBJ2-6; abundance: NA; CDR3nt: TGTGCCAGTAGTAAGGGTGGGGGAGCCAACGTCCTGACTTTC; CDR3aa: CASSKGGGANVLTF
d_gene: NA; v_gene: TRBV12-3/TRBV12-4; j_gene: TRBJ2-1; abundance: few; CDR3nt: TGTGCCAGCAGTGTCCAGGTGGCTGAGCAGTTCTTC; CDR3aa: CASSVQVAEQFF
d_gene: NA; v_gene: TRBV3-1; j_gene: TRBJ2-1; abundance: NA; CDR3nt: TGTGCCAGCAGCCCCCCTTGGCTAGCTGGCAATGAGCAGTTCTTC; CDR3aa: CASSPPWLAGNEQFF
d_gene: TRBD2; v_gene: TRBV20-1; j_gene: TRBJ2-3; abundance: few; CDR3nt: TGCAGTGCTACCCACTCACCGGGACTAGCGGGACCGGCAGATACGCAGTATTTT; CDR3aa: CSATHSPGLAGPADTQYF
d_gene: TRBD2; v_gene: TRBV27; j_gene: TRBJ2-1; abundance: many; CDR3nt: TGTGCCAGCAGTTTAGGGCTAGCGGGAGTAAGTGAGCAGTTCTTC; CDR3aa: CASSLGLAGVSEQFF
d_gene: TRBD1; v_gene: TRBV4-1; j_gene: TRBJ1-5; abundance: many; CDR3nt: TGCGCCAGCAGCCAACCCTCCAGGGGGCCGTTTGGCAATCAGCCCCAGCATTTT; CDR3aa: CASSQPSRGPFGNQPQHF
d_gene: NA; v_gene: TRBV11-2; j_gene: TRBJ1-3; abundance: few; CDR3nt: TGTGCCAGCAGCCCAAAGAGAACTCGTCCCTCTGGAAACACCATATATTTT; CDR3aa: CASSPKRTRPSGNTIYF
d_gene: NA; v_gene: TRBV11-2; j_gene: TRBJ1-2; abundance: NA; CDR3nt: TGTGCCAGCAGCTTAGACATTTCTAACTATGGCTACACCTTC; CDR3aa: CASSLDISNYGYTF
d_gene: NA; v_gene: TRBV5-1; j_gene: TRBJ2-1; abundance: NA; CDR3nt: TGCGCCAGCAGCTTGGCCAAAAGGGTCTTGCCCTTCAATGAGCAGGTCTTC; CDR3aa: CASSLAKRVLPFNEQVF
d_gene: NA; v_gene: TRBV28; j_gene: TRBJ2-7; abundance: few; CDR3nt: TGTGCCAGCAGTTCCGGCCTGTGGGAGTACTTC; CDR3aa: CASSSGLWEYF
d_gene: NA; v_gene: TRBV28; j_gene: TRBJ2-6; abundance: few; CDR3nt: TGTGCCAGCCGGGCTGGGGCCAACGTCCTGACTTTC; CDR3aa: CASRAGANVLTF
d_gene: NA; v_gene: TRBV7-8; j_gene: TRBJ1-5; abundance: few; CDR3nt: TGTGCCAGCAGCTTATATGGGATGGGGAATCAGCCCCAGCATTTT; CDR3aa: CASSLYGMGNQPQHF
d_gene: TRBD2; v_gene: TRBV27; j_gene: TRBJ2-3; abundance: many; CDR3nt: TGTGCCAGCAGTTTAGATCTTGGACTAGCTCCAGATACGCAGTATTTT; CDR3aa: CASSLDLGLAPDTQYF
d_gene: NA; v_gene: TRBV6-2/TRBV6-3; j_gene: TRBJ1-2; abundance: NA; CDR3nt: TGTGCCAGCAGAATCGACGGGGCTTATGGCTACACCTTC; CDR3aa: CASRIDGAYGYTF
d_gene: NA; v_gene: TRBV4-1; j_gene: TRBJ2-3; abundance: few; CDR3nt: TGCGCCAGCAGCCAAGGCCCCGCAGATACGCAGTATTTT; CDR3aa: CASSQGPADTQYF
d_gene: NA; v_gene: TRBV18; j_gene: TRBJ2-5; abundance: NA; CDR3nt: TGTGCCAGCTCCCAAGAGGACGGGAACCAAGAGACCCAGTACTTC; CDR3aa: CASSQEDGNQETQYF
d_gene: TRBD1; v_gene: TRBV7-6; j_gene: TRBJ2-7; abundance: NA; CDR3nt: TGTGCCAGCAGCTTAGCCTCAGGACAGGGCGCCGAGCAGTACTTC; CDR3aa: CASSLASGQGAEQYF
d_gene: TRBD1; v_gene: TRBV11-1; j_gene: TRBJ2-5; abundance: many; CDR3nt: TGTGCCAGCAGCCCGATACTAGGGGACAGGGGTCCGCAAGAGACCCAGTACTTC; CDR3aa: CASSPILGDRGPQETQYF
d_gene: NA; v_gene: TRBV7-8; j_gene: TRBJ1-5; abundance: NA; CDR3nt: TGTGCCAGCAGAACAGATGTCAATCAGCCCCAGCTTTTT; CDR3aa: CASRTDVNQPQLF
d_gene: NA; v_gene: TRBV5-5; j_gene: TRBJ2-5; abundance: NA; CDR3nt: TGTGCCAGCAGCTTGCCAGTGGAAGAGACCCAGTACTTC; CDR3aa: CASSLPVEETQYF
d_gene: TRBD2; v_gene: TRBV4-3; j_gene: TRBJ2-1; abundance: NA; CDR3nt: TGCGCCAGCAGCCCCCAGAGTAGCGGGATCCCCCTGGGCGAGCAGTTCTTC; CDR3aa: CASSPQSSGIPLGEQFF
d_gene: NA; v_gene: TRBV7-2; j_gene: TRBJ1-2; abundance: NA; CDR3nt: TGTGCCAGCAGCTTAGTCGGCAGGGACTATGGCTACACCTTC; CDR3aa: CASSLVGRDYGYTF
d_gene: NA; v_gene: TRBV27; j_gene: TRBJ2-7; abundance: many; CDR3nt: TGTGCCAGCAGAGGCCCCAGCCGGGGCTCCTACTACGAGCAGTACTTC; CDR3aa: CASRGPSRGSYYEQYF
d_gene: TRBD2; v_gene: TRBV4-2; j_gene: TRBJ2-4; abundance: NA; CDR3nt: TGTGCCAGCAGCCCGACTAGCGGGAGAGGCAAAAACATTCAGTACTTC; CDR3aa: CASSPTSGRGKNIQYF
d_gene: NA; v_gene: TRBV7-2; j_gene: TRBJ1-5; abundance: NA; CDR3nt: TGTGCCAGCAGCACCACACGGAGCAATAAGCCCCAGCATTTT; CDR3aa: CASSTTRSNKPQHF
d_gene: TRBD1; v_gene: TRBV2; j_gene: TRBJ2-7; abundance: NA; CDR3nt: TGTGCCAGCAGTGGGTCGGGCACAGGGGGCGTATACGAGCAGTACTTC; CDR3aa: CASSGSGTGGVYEQYF
d_gene: NA; v_gene: TRBV19; j_gene: TRBJ1-3; abundance: NA; CDR3nt: TGTGCCAGTAGTTACAGGGCCAGCTCTGGAAACACCATATATTTT; CDR3aa: CASSYRASSGNTIYF
d_gene: NA; v_gene: TRBV4-1; j_gene: TRBJ2-7; abundance: NA; CDR3nt: TGCGCCAGCAGCCAAAAGGGTCCCCCTGGAAGCTCCTACGAGCAGTACTTC; CDR3aa: CASSQKGPPGSSYEQYF
d_gene: TRBD1; v_gene: TRBV27; j_gene: TRBJ1-5; abundance: many; CDR3nt: TGTGCCAGCGGACAGGGTGGGCGTCAGCCCCAGCATTTT; CDR3aa: CASGQGGRQPQHF
d_gene: NA; v_gene: TRBV15; j_gene: TRBJ1-5; abundance: NA; CDR3nt: TGTGCCACCAGCCCCCACAACCAGCCCCAGCATTTT; CDR3aa: CATSPHNQPQHF
d_gene: NA; v_gene: TRBV13; j_gene: TRBJ2-6; abundance: NA; CDR3nt: TGTGCCAGCAGCTTGAACGGTGTCTCTGGGGCCAACGTCCTGACTTTC; CDR3aa: CASSLNGVSGANVLTF
d_gene: TRBD1; v_gene: TRBV18; j_gene: TRBJ1-3; abundance: once; CDR3nt: TGTGCCAGCTCCATCCTCGGGACAGCCGAACGGGTCACCATATATTTT; CDR3aa: CASSILGTAERVTIYF
d_gene: NA; v_gene: TRBV7-2; j_gene: TRBJ2-3; abundance: few; CDR3nt: TGTGCCAGCAGCTTTAGTGGGAGGTTCAGTACAGATACGCAGTATTTT; CDR3aa: CASSFSGRFSTDTQYF